These 9 T cell receptor beta chains were all obtained from the same sample, sequenced in a study of spatial heterogeneity in lung cancer. As for time point: sample taken at primary tumor resection. Whole RNA was taken from tumor, nontumor lung or frozen PBMC; it was then sequenced unsorted. TCRdb recomputed calls from the 5' RACE reads with MiXCR, one row per CDR3 protein. There are more than 65,000 distinct CDR3 sequences in the sample; roughly 12% occur only once, and under 5.5% lies in the top ten. Here the sequenced sample was PBMCs, taken at surgery. The origin of the receptors is a male donor with early-stage non-small cell lung cancer.

The rearrangement links TRBV10-1 to TRBJ2-3; TRBD2 matches 7 bases. CDR3 length equals 15 residues. CDR1 is WNHNN, CDR2 SYGVQD, per germline (reference sequence). V trimming: 0 bases; J trimming: 2 bases; junction bases outside the gene matches: 2. The CDR3 reads CASSESTSLTDTQYF. The CDR3 DNA follows: TGCGCCAGCAGTGAGTCGACTAGCCTCACAGATACGCAGTATTTT.

The chain uses TRBV18 and TRBJ1-2; unclear D gene. This CDR3 region has 14 residues. CDR1 and CDR2 (germline): KGHSH, LQKENI. Trimming pared 0 bases from V and 1 base from J, leaving 6 bases between. CDR3 bases: TGTGCCAGCTCACCACCAATCGATAACTATGGCTACACCTTC. This encodes CASSPPIDNYGYTF.

This clonotype came up a few times. The chain has TRBV7-6 and TRBJ1-3, with D uncertain. The germline gives CDR1 SGHVS, CDR2 FNYEAQ. This CDR3 has 14 amino acids. V lost 2 bases and J 4 bases, leaving 9 bases between the germline ends. The chain's CDR3 is CASSLRDFGNTIYF. CDR3 nucleotides: TGTGCCAGCAGCTTACGGGATTTCGGAAACACCATATATTTT.

The table lists this clonotype with a few counts. This chain links TRBV21-1 with TRBJ1-2. TRBV21-1 is designated a pseudogene. The CDR3 runs 17 residues. As DNA, the CDR3 is TGTGCCAGCAGCAAAGTGTTAAGGTTGGAACAGATCTATGGCTACACCTTC. Encoded protein: CASSKVLRLEQIYGYTF.

The rearrangement uses TRBV7-9 and TRBJ2-3; D tentatively fits TRBD1 or TRBD2 (5 bases each). The CDR3 is made up of 13 amino acids. The V gene's germline CDR1 is SEHNR and CDR2 FQNEAQ (reference sequence). V was clipped by 5 bases and J by 6 bases, with 12 bases between them. Written as DNA, the CDR3 is TGTGCCAGCAGCGGGGGAGAAGAGGATACGCAGTATTTT. Its protein is CASSGGEEDTQYF.

The rearrangement joins TRBV24-1 to TRBJ1-1; D may be TRBD1 (6 bases). V dropped 5 bases and J dropped 3 bases, with 15 bases sitting between them. CDR3 size: 15 residues. The germline gives CDR1 KGHDR, CDR2 SFDVKD. The CDR3 sequence is CATSGPSGDYTEAFF. The CDR3 coding sequence is TGTGCCACCAGTGGCCCCTCAGGGGACTACACTGAAGCTTTCTTT.

The chain joins TRBV10-3 to TRBJ1-1, with a possible D match to TRBD1 (6 bases). Germline V gene lookup returns CDR1 ENHRY and CDR2 SYGVKD. V was trimmed by 3 bases and J by 1 base, leaving 6 bases between them. The CDR3 spans 13 residues. CDR3 DNA sequence: TGTGCCATCAGTGACAGGGGGAACACTGAAGCTTTCTTT. This encodes CAISDRGNTEAFF.

This clonotype appeared a few times. The V call is TRBV11-2, the J call TRBJ1-1; perhaps TRBD1 as D (5 bases). The CDR3 contains 13 residues. CDR1 is SGHAT, CDR2 FQNNGV, per germline. V was clipped by 4 bases and J by 5 bases, with 11 bases between them. CDR3 sequence reads: CASSSSWGTEAFF. The CDR3 DNA follows: TGTGCCAGCAGCTCCTCCTGGGGGACTGAAGCTTTCTTT.

The CDR3, as DNA: TGTGCCAGCAGAAAGACAGGGAACACTGAAGCTTTCTTT. This sequence encodes CASRKTGNTEAFF. This chain links TRBV27 with TRBJ1-1, with D perhaps TRBD1 (6 bases). The V gene's germline CDR1 is MNHEY and CDR2 SMNVEV (reference sequence). This CDR3 is 13 amino acids long. Trimming took 6 bases from V and 1 from J, leaving 9 bases between them.